This T cell receptor (beta chain) was identified during a study of human T cells and chemical hapten exposure. TCRdb re-derived calls from the RACE reads in MiXCR, one entry per CDR3 protein. The profile shows under 300,000 distinct CDR3 sequences, approximately 8% of them singletons. Regarding time point: pre-sensitization, week 0. Sample treatment: therapeutic diphenylcyclopropenone sensitization with weekly scalp DPC. This clonotype was recorded a few times. Germline CDR1 reads SGHKS; CDR2 reads YYEKEE (reference sequence). The CDR3 length is 16 residues. After removal of 1 base from V and 9 bases from J, the junction contained 6 bases not matched to a gene.

The chain carries TRBV5-5 and TRBJ1-6; 11 bases are shared with TRBD1. Sequencing was performed on whole blood, taken in connection with sensitization to the hapten diphenylcyclopropenone (DPC). The clonotype originates from a man aged 18 to 30 with alopecia areata. Some clones in this sample may be carry-over from other donors' samples. The CDR3 sequence: CASSLSLGTGGSPLHF. The CDR3 DNA is TGTGCCAGCAGCTTGAGCCTGGGGACAGGGGGTTCACCCCTCCACTTT. Together with reference TRBV5-5 and TRBJ1-6, the CDR3 gives the full variable domain: DAGVTQSPTHLIKTRGQQVTLRCSPISGHKSVSWYQQVLGQGPQFIFQYYEKEERGRGNFPDRFSARQFPNYSSELNVNALLLGDSALYLCASSLSLGTGGSPLHFGNGTRLTVT.